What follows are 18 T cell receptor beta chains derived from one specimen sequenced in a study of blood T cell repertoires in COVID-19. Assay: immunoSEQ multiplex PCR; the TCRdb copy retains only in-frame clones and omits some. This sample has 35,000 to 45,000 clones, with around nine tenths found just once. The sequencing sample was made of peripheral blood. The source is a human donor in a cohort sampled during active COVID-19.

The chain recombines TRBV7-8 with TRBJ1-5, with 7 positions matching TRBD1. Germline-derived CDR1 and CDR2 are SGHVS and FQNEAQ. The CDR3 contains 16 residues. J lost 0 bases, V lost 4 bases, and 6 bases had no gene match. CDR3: CASSSWGTDSNQPQHF. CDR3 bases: TGTGCCAGCAGCTCGTGGGGGACAGATAGCAATCAGCCCCAGCATTTT.

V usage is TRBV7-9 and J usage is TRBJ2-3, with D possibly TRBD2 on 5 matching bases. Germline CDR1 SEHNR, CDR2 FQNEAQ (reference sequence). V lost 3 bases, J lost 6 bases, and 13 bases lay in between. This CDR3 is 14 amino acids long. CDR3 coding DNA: TGTGCCAGCAGCTTTTTTCGGGAAGGGGATACGCAGTATTTT. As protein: CASSFFREGDTQYF.

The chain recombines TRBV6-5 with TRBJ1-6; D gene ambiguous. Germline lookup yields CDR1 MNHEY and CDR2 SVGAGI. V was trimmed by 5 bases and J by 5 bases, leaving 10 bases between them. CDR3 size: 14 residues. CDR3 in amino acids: CASSLTSDNSPLHF. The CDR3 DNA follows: TGTGCCAGCAGTCTGACATCGGATAATTCACCCCTCCACTTT.

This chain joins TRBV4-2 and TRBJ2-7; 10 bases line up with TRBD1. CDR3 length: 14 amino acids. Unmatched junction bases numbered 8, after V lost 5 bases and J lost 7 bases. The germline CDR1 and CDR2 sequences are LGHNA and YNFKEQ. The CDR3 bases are TGTGCCAGCAGCACTCGGGACAGGGGTAAGGAGCAGTACTTC. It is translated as CASSTRDRGKEQYF.

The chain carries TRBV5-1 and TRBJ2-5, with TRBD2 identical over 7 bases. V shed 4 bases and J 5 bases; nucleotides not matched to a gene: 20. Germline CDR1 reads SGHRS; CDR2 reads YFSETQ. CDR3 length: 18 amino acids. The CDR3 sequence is CASSASGAGPLGWETQYF. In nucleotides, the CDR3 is TGCGCCAGCAGCGCCAGCGGAGCGGGGCCCTTGGGGTGGGAGACCCAGTACTTC.

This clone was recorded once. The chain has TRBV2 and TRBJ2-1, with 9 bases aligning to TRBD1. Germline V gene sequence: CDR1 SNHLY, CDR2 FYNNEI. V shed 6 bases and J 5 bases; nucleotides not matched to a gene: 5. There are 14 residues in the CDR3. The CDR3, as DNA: TGTGCCAGCAGCCCCGGGACAGGGAACAATGAGCAGTTCTTC. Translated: CASSPGTGNNEQFF.

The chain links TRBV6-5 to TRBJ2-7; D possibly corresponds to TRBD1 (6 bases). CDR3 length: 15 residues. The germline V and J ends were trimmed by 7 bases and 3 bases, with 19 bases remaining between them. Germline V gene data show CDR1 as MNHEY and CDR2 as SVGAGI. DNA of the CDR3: TGTGCCAGCACCCGAGGCGCGGACAGAGGCTACGAGCAGTACTTC. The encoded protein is CASTRGADRGYEQYF.

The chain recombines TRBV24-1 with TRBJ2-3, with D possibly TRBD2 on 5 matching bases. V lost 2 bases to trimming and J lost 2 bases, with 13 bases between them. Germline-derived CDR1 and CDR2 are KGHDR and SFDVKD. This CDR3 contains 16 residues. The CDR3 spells CATSDSGVFSTDTQYF. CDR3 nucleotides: TGTGCCACCAGTGATTCCGGGGTCTTCTCCACAGATACGCAGTATTTT.

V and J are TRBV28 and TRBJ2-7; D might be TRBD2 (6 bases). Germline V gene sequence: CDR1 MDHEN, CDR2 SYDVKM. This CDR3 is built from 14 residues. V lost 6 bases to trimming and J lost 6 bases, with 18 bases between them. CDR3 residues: CASSPSPRGAEQYF. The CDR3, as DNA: TGTGCCAGCAGCCCCTCCCCGCGGGGTGCCGAGCAGTACTTC.

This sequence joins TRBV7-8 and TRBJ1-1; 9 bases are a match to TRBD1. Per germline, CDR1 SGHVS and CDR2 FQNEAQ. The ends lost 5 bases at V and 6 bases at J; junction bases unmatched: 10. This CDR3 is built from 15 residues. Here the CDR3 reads CASSLGTGPGSEAFF. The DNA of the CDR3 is TGTGCCAGCAGCCTAGGGACAGGGCCGGGATCTGAAGCTTTCTTT.

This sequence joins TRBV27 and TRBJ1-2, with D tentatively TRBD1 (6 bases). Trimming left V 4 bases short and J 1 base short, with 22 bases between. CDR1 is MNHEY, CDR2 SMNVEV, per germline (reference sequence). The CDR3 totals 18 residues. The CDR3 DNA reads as TGTGCCAGCAGTTCGACTACGATACAGGGCCCGTTTAACTATGGCTACACCTTC. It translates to CASSSTTIQGPFNYGYTF.

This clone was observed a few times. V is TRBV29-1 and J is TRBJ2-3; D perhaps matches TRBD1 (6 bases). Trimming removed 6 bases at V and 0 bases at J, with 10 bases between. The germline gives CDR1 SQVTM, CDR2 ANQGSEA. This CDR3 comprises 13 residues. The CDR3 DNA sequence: TGCAGCGTGGACAGTCTTAGCACAGATACGCAGTATTTT. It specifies CSVDSLSTDTQYF.

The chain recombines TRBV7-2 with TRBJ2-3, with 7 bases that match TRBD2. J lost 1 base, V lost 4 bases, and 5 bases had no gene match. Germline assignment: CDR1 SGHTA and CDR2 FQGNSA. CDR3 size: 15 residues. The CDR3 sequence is CASSSGSGGTDTQYF. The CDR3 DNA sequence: TGTGCCAGCAGCTCCGGCAGCGGGGGCACAGATACGCAGTATTTT.

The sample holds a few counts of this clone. CDR3 DNA sequence: TGTGCCAGCAGCGTACCAGGGGGCGAGCAGTACTTC. This translates into CASSVPGGEQYF. The chain carries TRBV7-8 and TRBJ2-7; 7 nucleotides line up with TRBD1. This CDR3 contains 12 residues. CDR1 and CDR2 (germline): SGHVS, FQNEAQ. The V and J ends lost 5 bases and 6 bases, in that order; junction bases with no gene match: 4.

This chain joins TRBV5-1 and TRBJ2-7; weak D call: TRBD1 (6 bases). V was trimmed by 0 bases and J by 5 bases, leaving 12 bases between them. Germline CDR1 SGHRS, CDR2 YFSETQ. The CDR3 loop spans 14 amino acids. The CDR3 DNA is TGCGCCAGCAGCTTGGAGGGGGTTTGGAACGAGCAGTACTTC. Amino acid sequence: CASSLEGVWNEQYF. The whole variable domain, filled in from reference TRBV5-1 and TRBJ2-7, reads KAGVTQTPRYLIKTRGQQVTLSCSPISGHRSVSWYQQTPGQGLQFLFEYFSETQRNKGNFPGRFSGRQFSNSRSEMNVSTLELGDSALYLCASSLEGVWNEQYFGPGTRLTVT.

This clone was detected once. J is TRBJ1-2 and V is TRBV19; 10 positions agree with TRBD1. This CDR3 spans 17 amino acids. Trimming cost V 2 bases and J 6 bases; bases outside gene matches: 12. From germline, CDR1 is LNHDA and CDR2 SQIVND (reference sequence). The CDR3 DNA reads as TGTGCCAGTAGTATACTGGCCGCCGGACAGGGGGGACATGGCTACACCTTC. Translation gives CASSILAAGQGGHGYTF. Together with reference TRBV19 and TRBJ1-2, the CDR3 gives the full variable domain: DGGITQSPKYLFRKEGQNVTLSCEQNLNHDAMYWYRQDPGQGLRLIYYSQIVNDFQKGDIAEGYSVSREKKESFPLTVTSAQKNPTAFYLCASSILAAGQGGHGYTFGSGTRLTVV.

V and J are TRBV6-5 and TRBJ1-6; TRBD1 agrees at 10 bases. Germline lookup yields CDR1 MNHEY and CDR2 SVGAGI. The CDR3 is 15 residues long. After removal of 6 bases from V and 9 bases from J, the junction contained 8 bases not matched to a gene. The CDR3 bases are TGTGCCAGCAGCTTCACGGGACAGGGGACTTCACCCCTCCACTTT. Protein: CASSFTGQGTSPLHF.

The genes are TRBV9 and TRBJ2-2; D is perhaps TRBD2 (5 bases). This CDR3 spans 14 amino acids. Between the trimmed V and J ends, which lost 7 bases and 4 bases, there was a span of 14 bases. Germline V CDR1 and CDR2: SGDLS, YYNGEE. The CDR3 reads CASRPGYPTGELFF. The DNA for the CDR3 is TGTGCCAGCCGCCCGGGGTATCCCACCGGGGAGCTGTTTTTT.